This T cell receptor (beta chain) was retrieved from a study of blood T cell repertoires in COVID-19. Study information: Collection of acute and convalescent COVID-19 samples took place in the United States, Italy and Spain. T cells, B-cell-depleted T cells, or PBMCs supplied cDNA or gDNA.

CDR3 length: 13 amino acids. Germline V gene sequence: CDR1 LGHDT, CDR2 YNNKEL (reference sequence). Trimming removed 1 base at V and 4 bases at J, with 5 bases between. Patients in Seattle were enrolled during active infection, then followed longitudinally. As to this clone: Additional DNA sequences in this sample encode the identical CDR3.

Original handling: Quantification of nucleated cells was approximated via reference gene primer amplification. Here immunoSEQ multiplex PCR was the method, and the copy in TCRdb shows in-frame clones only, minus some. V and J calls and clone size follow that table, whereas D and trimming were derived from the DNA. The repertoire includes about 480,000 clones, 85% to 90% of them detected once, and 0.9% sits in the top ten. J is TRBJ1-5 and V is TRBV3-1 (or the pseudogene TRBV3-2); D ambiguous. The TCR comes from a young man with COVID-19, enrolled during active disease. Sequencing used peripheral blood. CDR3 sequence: CASSQVLNQPQHF. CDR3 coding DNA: TGTGCCAGCAGCCAAGTTCTGAATCAGCCCCAGCATTTT.